A selection of T cell receptor beta chains follows, all from one sample in a study of vaccination effects on CD4 cells after COVID-19. Assay: immunoSEQ multiplex PCR; the TCRdb copy retains only in-frame clones and omits some. The table shows about 73,000 clones, with about 70% occurring only once. Antigens of these TCRs are unknown. Sequenced here: CD4+ T cells from PBMCs cultured with HCoV-NL63 spike peptides, sampled before COVID-19 vaccination. These receptors were taken from a human donor who received a COVID-19 vaccine. The CDR3 runs from the conserved cysteine through the conserved F or W. The order of the fields is clone size, V gene, D gene, J gene, CDR3 DNA, CDR3 protein. The D gene is left open where the match is weak. Clone size is not always given. Where it is, it says once, few, many or a class for expanded clones.

>-|TRBV30|-|TRBJ1-2
TGTGCCTGGAGTGTAGAGGCTAACTATGGCTACACCTTC
CAWSVEANYGYTF
>-|TRBV6-6|-|TRBJ2-2
TGTGCCAGCCGGGGCCCCGGGGAGCTGTTTTTT
CASRGPGELFF
>-|TRBV15|-|TRBJ2-3
TGTGCCACCAGCAGAGGTGACGGGTCCTACACAGATACGCAGTATTTT
CATSRGDGSYTDTQYF
>-|TRBV3-1/TRBV3-2|-|TRBJ2-2
TGTGCCAGCAGCCAAAGGACCGGGGAGCTGTTTTTT
CASSQRTGELFF
>-|TRBV27|-|TRBJ1-2
TGTGCCAGCAGTGCCGGGACCGCCCGTAACTATGGCTACACCTTC
CASSAGTARNYGYTF
>few|TRBV28|-|TRBJ1-5
TGTGCCAGCAACTCATTGGGAGGGTACAATCAGCCCCAGCATTTT
CASNSLGGYNQPQHF
>-|TRBV30|TRBD2|TRBJ2-1
TGTGCCTGGCGCCGCTTAAATAGCGGGGGGGCTAGCGAGCAGTTCTTC
CAWRRLNSGGASEQFF
>-|TRBV5-1|-|TRBJ2-2
TGCGCCAGCAGCGAATTTAGGGATGAGACCGGGGAGCTGTTTTTT
CASSEFRDETGELFF
>once|TRBV14|-|TRBJ2-5
TGTGCCAGCAGCCAAATGAAGCTAAGTCGGGCGGGTGAGACCCAGTACTTC
CASSQMKLSRAGETQYF
>-|TRBV3-1/TRBV3-2|-|TRBJ1-3
TGTGCCAGCAGCCGGATAATCGGGGGAAACACCATATATTTT
CASSRIIGGNTIYF
>-|TRBV5-1|TRBD2|TRBJ2-1
TGCGCCAGCAGCCCAGGCGGTCTAGCGGGCAGCTCCTACAATGAGCAGTTCTTC
CASSPGGLAGSSYNEQFF
>-|TRBV5-1|-|TRBJ2-6
TGCGCCAGCACCCCGATGGCTGGGGCCAACGTCCTGACTTTC
CASTPMAGANVLTF
>-|TRBV21-1|-|TRBJ2-4
TGTGCCAGGGATGGACTAGCGGGGGGGAACATTCAGTACTTC
CARDGLAGGNIQYF
>-|TRBV24-1|-|TRBJ2-3
TGTGCCACCAGTGGACGACAGGGGGCTAGCGGGGGAAGCACAGATACGCAGTATTTT
CATSGRQGASGGSTDTQYF
>-|TRBV4-1|-|TRBJ1-5
TGCGCCAGCAGCCAAGTTTCGCCAAATGATCAGCCCCAGCATTTT
CASSQVSPNDQPQHF
>-|TRBV5-1|-|TRBJ2-2
TGCGCCAGCAGCCTAGCCGGTGCGAACACCGGGGAGCTGTTTTTT
CASSLAGANTGELFF
>few|TRBV7-2|-|TRBJ2-1
TGTGCCAGCAGCTCAACTCCCGGGACACCGCAGTTCTTC
CASSSTPGTPQFF
>-|TRBV21-1|-|TRBJ1-2
TGTGCCAGCAGCTCGAGACTCCCCGGGACAGAATATTTCGACTATGGCTACACCTTC
CASSSRLPGTEYFDYGYTF
>-|TRBV5-1|-|TRBJ2-2
TGCGCCAGCAGAGGGCTGAACACCGGGGAGCTGTTTTTT
CASRGLNTGELFF
>-|TRBV2|-|TRBJ2-3
TGTGCCAGCAGTCGTAGCACAGATACGCAGTATTTT
CASSRSTDTQYF
>-|TRBV3-1/TRBV3-2|-|TRBJ1-4
TGTGCCAGCAGCCAAACTTTGATGCGGACTAATGAAAAACTGTTTTTT
CASSQTLMRTNEKLFF
>few|TRBV4-1|-|TRBJ1-1
TGCGCCAGCAGCCAAGATCGGGGCAGCATGAACACTGAAGCTTTCTTT
CASSQDRGSMNTEAFF
>-|TRBV20-1|-|TRBJ1-5
TGCAGTGCTAGTGGGAGTTATAGCAATCAGCCCCAGCATTTT
CSASGSYSNQPQHF
>-|TRBV4-2|-|TRBJ1-1
TGTGCCAGCAGCCAAGATTTTCGGCAGGGCAGTACAGCTTTCTTT
CASSQDFRQGSTAFF
>-|TRBV29-1|-|TRBJ2-5
TGCAGCGTGACTATGACAGGCTACCAAGAGACCCAGTACTTC
CSVTMTGYQETQYF
>-|TRBV10-3|-|TRBJ1-6
TGTGCCATCAGTGAGCGGGGGACCTATAATTCACCCCTCCACTTT
CAISERGTYNSPLHF
>-|TRBV5-5|TRBD1|TRBJ2-5
TGTGCCAGCTCCCTCCGGGACAGTAGGGAAGAGACCCAGTACTTC
CASSLRDSREETQYF
>-|TRBV18|-|TRBJ1-1
TGTGCCAGCTCACCACCGGTCGGTCTGGCTTTCTTT
CASSPPVGLAFF
>-|TRBV4-3|-|TRBJ2-2
TGCGCCAGCAGCCAACCCGACGGTACGAACACCGGGGAGCTGTTTTTT
CASSQPDGTNTGELFF
>-|TRBV6-5|-|TRBJ1-3
TGTGCCAGCAGTCCCCAAGGGACGGTAGGAAACACCATATATTTT
CASSPQGTVGNTIYF
>-|TRBV6-1|-|TRBJ2-3
TGTGCCAGCAGTGAAGGAGGGGCAGATACGCAGTATTTT
CASSEGGADTQYF
>-|TRBV18|-|TRBJ1-3
TGTGCCAGCTCACCTAGCGCAGTCAGCTCTGGAAACACCATATATTTT
CASSPSAVSSGNTIYF
>-|TRBV5-5|-|TRBJ1-5
TGTGCCAGCAGCCCCACAGCGAGCCCTGTCAATCAGCCCCAGCATTTT
CASSPTASPVNQPQHF
>-|TRBV18|-|TRBJ1-5
TGTGCCAGCTCACCAGGTACACAGCCCCAGCATTTT
CASSPGTQPQHF
>-|TRBV29-1|TRBD1|TRBJ1-2
TGCAGCGTTTCCGGGACAGAAAACTATGGCTACACCTTC
CSVSGTENYGYTF
>few|TRBV18|-|TRBJ1-5
TGTGCCAGCTCACTTCAAAGTATCTCCCCGGGGGGCAATCAGCCCCAGCATTTT
CASSLQSISPGGNQPQHF
>-|TRBV10-3|-|TRBJ2-2
TGTGCCATCAGTGGGCAGCAGAACACCGGGGAGCTGTTTTTT
CAISGQQNTGELFF